A single sample gave rise to the 32 T cell receptor beta chains below, sequenced in a study of blood T cell repertoires in COVID-19. TCRdb's table, derived via immunoSEQ multiplex PCR, lists solely in-frame clones and lacks some. This table holds around 80,000 clones, around 80% found once. Sequencing was performed on peripheral blood. The receptors originated from a woman of 80 years or more with acute or convalescent COVID-19.

This chain uses TRBV28 with TRBJ2-5, with D possibly being TRBD1 (6 bases). CDR1 is MDHEN and CDR2 is SYDVKM in the germline V gene. CDR3 length equals 13 residues. Trimming removed 10 bases from V and 0 bases from J, with 12 bases in between. The CDR3 nucleotides are TGTGCCACCTCGAACAGGGACCAAGAGACCCAGTACTTC. Protein: CATSNRDQETQYF.

The chain recombines TRBV4-1 with TRBJ1-1, with D maybe TRBD1 (6 bases). The CDR3 spans 16 residues. The V gene's germline CDR1 is MGHRA and CDR2 YSYEKL. V lost 4 bases, J lost 0 bases, and 15 bases lay in between. The CDR3 DNA reads TGCGCCAGCAGCCTCGACAGGAGTTGGATGAACACTGAAGCTTTCTTT. This encodes CASSLDRSWMNTEAFF.

The V call is TRBV5-1, the J call TRBJ1-1, with D unresolved. The V end lost 2 bases, the J end lost 2 bases, and 7 bases lay between the germline ends. CDR3 length: 13 amino acids. Germline CDR1 and CDR2: SGHRS and YFSETQ. CDR3 region: CASSFTGNTEAFF. Written as DNA, the CDR3 is TGCGCCAGCAGCTTCACGGGAAACACTGAAGCTTTCTTT.

The chain employs TRBV24-1 and TRBJ2-7; TRBD2 agrees at 11 bases. V lost 3 bases to trimming and J lost 3 bases; unmatched junction nucleotides: 3. CDR3 length: 15 amino acids. Germline-derived CDR1 and CDR2 are KGHDR and SFDVKD. The CDR3 DNA reads TGTGCCACCAGTGATACTAGCGGGAGAAACTACGAGCAGTACTTC. This sequence encodes CATSDTSGRNYEQYF.

The CDR3 region is CASSIARTDTQYF. The CDR3 coding sequence is TGTGCCAGTAGTATTGCGCGGACAGATACGCAGTATTTT. V and J are TRBV19 and TRBJ2-3, with D unclear. Deletions cut 3 bases from V and 3 bases from J, with 7 bases between. CDR3 size: 13 residues. The V gene's germline CDR1 is LNHDA and CDR2 SQIVND (reference sequence).

The chain carries TRBV5-8 and TRBJ2-3; D uncertain. V shed 2 bases and J shed 3 bases, with 4 bases lying between them. Germline CDR1 SGHTS, CDR2 YDEGEE. CDR3 length: 12 amino acids. The CDR3 loop is CASSFRTDTQYF. CDR3 bases: TGTGCCAGCAGCTTTCGGACAGATACGCAGTATTTT.

The rearrangement links TRBV28 to TRBJ2-5, with D possibly being TRBD1 (6 bases). Germline values: CDR1 MDHEN, CDR2 SYDVKM. The V gene lost 8 bases and the J gene lost 4 bases, with 14 bases spanning the gap. The length of the CDR3 is 13 residues. CDR3 region: CASRAGGRETQYF. The CDR3 DNA is TGTGCCAGCCGCGCTGGGGGCAGAGAGACCCAGTACTTC.

V usage is TRBV4-3 and J usage is TRBJ2-3, with 16 bases lining up with TRBD2. The CDR3 is made up of 18 amino acids. Trimming cost V 3 bases and J 4 bases; bases outside gene matches: 7. Germline V gives CDR1 LGHNA, CDR2 YSLEER. The CDR3 DNA is TGCGCCAGCAGCCAGGGTTCGGGACTAGCGGGAGGGGCAGATACGCAGTATTTT. Translating it yields CASSQGSGLAGGADTQYF.

V and J are TRBV11-3 and TRBJ1-4; no reliable D call. Germline V gene lookup returns CDR1 SGHNT and CDR2 YENEEA. The CDR3 is 14 amino acids. Trimming cost V 0 bases and J 5 bases, with 7 bases left between them. The CDR3 region has the DNA TGTGCCAGCAGCTTAGAGACGGGGAATGAAAAACTGTTTTTT. Translating it yields CASSLETGNEKLFF.

The V gene is TRBV5-5, the J gene TRBJ1-1; 11 positions match TRBD1. Germline V gives CDR1 SGHKS, CDR2 YYEKEE (reference sequence). The CDR3 runs 14 residues. After removal of 3 bases from V and 11 bases from J, the junction contained 9 bases not matched to a gene. CDR3 in DNA: TGTGCCAGCAGCTGGACAGGGGGCGCGGTAGGCGCTTTCTTT. Protein sequence: CASSWTGGAVGAFF. The full variable domain, in which reference TRBV5-5 and TRBJ1-1 provide the parts outside the CDR3, is DAGVTQSPTHLIKTRGQQVTLRCSPISGHKSVSWYQQVLGQGPQFIFQYYEKEERGRGNFPDRFSARQFPNYSSELNVNALLLGDSALYLCASSWTGGAVGAFFGQGTRLTVV.

This clone has a handful of counts. The genes are TRBV5-6 and TRBJ2-1; the D gene is possibly TRBD2 (5 bases). V was pared by 4 bases and J by 0 bases, with 14 bases between. Germline V CDR1 and CDR2: SGHDT, YYEEEE. CDR3 size: 16 residues. The CDR3 region is CASSNNWGDSYNEQFF. CDR3 coding DNA: TGTGCCAGCAGCAACAACTGGGGAGACTCCTACAATGAGCAGTTCTTC.

The chain couples TRBV30 to TRBJ1-2, with D tentatively TRBD1 (6 bases). Germline-derived CDR1 and CDR2 are GTSNPN and SVGIG (reference sequence). Trimming pared 0 bases from V and 4 bases from J, leaving 21 bases between. This CDR3 is built from 17 residues. The CDR3 region is CAWSVRAGARGGYGYTF. For the CDR3, the DNA is TGTGCCTGGAGTGTACGGGCAGGGGCGCGTGGAGGCTATGGCTACACCTTC.

This clone showed up just once. V is TRBV28 and J is TRBJ1-3, with 7 bases aligning to TRBD1. V lost 2 bases to trimming and J lost 1 base; unmatched junction nucleotides: 5. This CDR3 region has 16 residues. Germline CDR1 reads MDHEN; CDR2 reads SYDVKM. The CDR3 coding sequence is TGTGCCAGCAGTTTAGATAGGGGGCGATCTGGAAACACCATATATTTT. The encoded protein is CASSLDRGRSGNTIYF.

The V call is TRBV11-3, the J call TRBJ2-1; D gene unclear. The CDR3 consists of 12 residues. The germline V and J ends were trimmed by 3 bases and 5 bases, with 5 bases remaining between them. Germline CDR1 SGHNT, CDR2 YENEEA. Here the CDR3 DNA reads TGTGCCAGCAGCTTTTCAAACAATGAGCAGTTCTTC. It is translated as CASSFSNNEQFF.

This clone was counted a few times. The junction shows a germline mismatch at one end, possibly a read error. The rearrangement links TRBV7-7 to TRBJ2-5, with TRBD1 identical over 7 bases. This CDR3 is built from 15 residues. Germline V gives CDR1 SSHAT, CDR2 FNYEAQ (reference sequence). The CDR3 sequence: CASSLDLGGWETQYF. CDR3 DNA sequence: TGTGCTAGCAGCTTAGATCTAGGGGGCTGGGAGACCCAGTACTTC.

The chain carries TRBV19 and TRBJ2-2, with TRBD1 as a possible D gene (5 bases). Germline CDR1 is LNHDA and CDR2 is SQIVND (reference sequence). The length of the CDR3 is 13 residues. V was shortened by 6 bases and J by 2 bases, with 7 bases between the two germline ends. The CDR3 region is CASSGQNTGELFF. The DNA of the CDR3 is TGTGCCAGTAGCGGACAAAACACCGGGGAGCTGTTTTTT.

The chain employs TRBV5-8 and TRBJ1-1, with 7 bases fitting TRBD1. The CDR3 totals 14 residues. Trimming took 4 bases from V and 3 from J; bases not matched to a gene: 6. Germline loops: CDR1 SGHTS, CDR2 YDEGEE. CDR3 DNA sequence: TGTGCCAGCAGCCTAGGGGGCATTGACACTGAAGCTTTCTTT. Protein product: CASSLGGIDTEAFF.

The gene calls are TRBV11-2 and TRBJ2-4; perhaps TRBD2 as D (5 bases). V was pared by 5 bases and J by 2 bases, with 22 bases between. CDR3 length equals 18 residues. CDR1 is SGHAT and CDR2 is FQNNGV in the germline V gene. The chain's CDR3 is CASSAHGSGVGTKNIQYF. The CDR3 coding sequence is TGTGCCAGCAGCGCCCATGGCTCCGGGGTCGGTACCAAAAACATTCAGTACTTC. Together with reference TRBV11-2 and TRBJ2-4, the CDR3 gives the full variable domain: EAGVAQSPRYKIIEKRQSVAFWCNPISGHATLYWYQQILGQGPKLLIQFQNNGVVDDSQLPKDRFSAERLKGVDSTLKIQPAKLEDSAVYLCASSAHGSGVGTKNIQYFGAGTRLSVL.

The rearrangement uses TRBV28 and TRBJ2-7; D might be TRBD2 (6 bases). Per the germline V gene, CDR1 is MDHEN and CDR2 is SYDVKM. Trimming took 5 bases from V and 6 from J, leaving 14 bases between them. This CDR3 region has 13 residues. The DNA for the CDR3 is TGTGCCAGCAGTCGGACTATTCCCCTCGAGCAGTACTTC. It translates to CASSRTIPLEQYF.

This clone has more than one count but fewer than ten. The V gene is TRBV5-1, the J gene TRBJ2-1, with a possible D match to TRBD1 (6 bases). Germline V CDR1 and CDR2: SGHRS, YFSETQ. The CDR3 spans 13 residues. Between the trimmed V and J ends, which lost 1 base and 6 bases, there was a span of 8 bases. CDR3 in amino acids: CASSLQGINEQFF. DNA of the CDR3: TGCGCCAGCAGCTTGCAGGGGATCAATGAGCAGTTCTTC.

The chain joins TRBV15 to TRBJ2-1; 12 bases align to TRBD2. The CDR3 covers 16 residues. The J segment lost 7 bases and the V segment lost 1 base, leaving 5 bases of the junction unmatched. Germline CDR1 is LNHNV and CDR2 is YYDKDF (reference sequence). The DNA of the CDR3 is TGTGCCACCAGCAGAGTACTAGCGGGAGGAGGAAATGAGCAGTTCTTC. This sequence encodes CATSRVLAGGGNEQFF.

This chain joins TRBV5-1 and TRBJ2-7; 9 bases align to TRBD1. After removal of 4 bases from V and 0 bases from J, the junction contained 5 bases not matched to a gene. There are 15 residues in the CDR3. CDR1 SGHRS and CDR2 YFSETQ come from the germline V gene. In nucleotides, the CDR3 is TGCGCCAGCAGCGTCTCGACAGGGGGCTCCTACGAGCAGTACTTC. The encoded protein is CASSVSTGGSYEQYF. The variable domain in full, with the rest retrieved from reference TRBV5-1 and TRBJ2-7, is KAGVTQTPRYLIKTRGQQVTLSCSPISGHRSVSWYQQTPGQGLQFLFEYFSETQRNKGNFPGRFSGRQFSNSRSEMNVSTLELGDSALYLCASSVSTGGSYEQYFGPGTRLTVT.

CDR3 sequence: CASSLMGGGNLEQYF. CDR3 coding DNA: TGTGCCAGCAGCTTAATGGGCGGAGGGAATCTCGAGCAGTACTTC. The chain recombines TRBV7-9 with TRBJ2-7, with D possibly matching TRBD2 (6 bases). V dropped 2 bases and J dropped 6 bases, with 17 bases sitting between them. Germline CDR1 and CDR2: SEHNR and FQNEAQ (reference sequence). This CDR3 is built from 15 residues.

This clone has just a few counts. The chain carries TRBV7-3 and TRBJ1-5, with D possibly matching TRBD1 (5 bases). Per the germline V gene, CDR1 is SGHTA and CDR2 is FQGTGA. V shed 5 bases and J shed 6 bases, with 11 bases lying between them. The length of the CDR3 is 13 residues. CDR3 sequence (DNA): TGTGCCAGCAGCCCGTACCAGGGTCAGCCCCAGCATTTT. Protein: CASSPYQGQPQHF.

This clone is a singleton in its sample. The V gene is TRBV7-9, the J gene TRBJ2-2; a weak D match, TRBD1 (5 bases). Trimming shortened V by 3 bases and J by 7 bases, and 12 bases separated the two germline ends. CDR1 and CDR2 (germline): SEHNR, FQNEAQ (reference sequence). The CDR3 runs 14 residues. CDR3: CASSFRQGSGELFF. CDR3 nucleotide sequence: TGTGCCAGCAGCTTTCGGCAGGGAAGCGGGGAGCTGTTTTTT.

The chain couples TRBV18 to TRBJ2-5; D remains unclear. Germline assignment: CDR1 KGHSH and CDR2 LQKENI. The length of the CDR3 is 14 residues. Between the trimmed V and J ends, which lost 1 base and 4 bases, there was a span of 10 bases. CDR3 in amino acids: CASSPLEFRETQYF. As DNA, the CDR3 is TGTGCCAGCTCACCACTAGAGTTTCGAGAGACCCAGTACTTC.

The chain links TRBV24-1 to TRBJ1-2, with 8 bases identical to TRBD1. The CDR3 covers 14 residues. V shed 5 bases, J shed 6 bases, and the junction held 7 bases outside the gene matches. CDR1 and CDR2 from the germline V gene are KGHDR and SFDVKD. CDR3 residues: CATSVGTGGDGYTF. In DNA form, the CDR3 reads TGTGCCACCAGTGTTGGGACAGGAGGGGATGGCTACACCTTC.

The V and J genes are TRBV5-1 and TRBJ1-6; possible D gene TRBD1, 5 bases. The germline gives CDR1 SGHRS, CDR2 YFSETQ. V dropped 2 bases and J dropped 5 bases, with 14 bases sitting between them. The CDR3 sequence is 16 residues long. The CDR3 DNA follows: TGCGCCAGCAGCTTATCCTCGGGGGGTAATAATTCACCCCTCCACTTT. This codes for CASSLSSGGNNSPLHF.

The chain uses TRBV29-1 and TRBJ2-1, with 7 bases fitting TRBD2. Germline CDR1 is SQVTM and CDR2 is ANQGSEA. The CDR3 is 13 amino acids. V gave up 4 bases and J gave up 8 bases; unmatched junction bases: 8. CDR3 sequence (DNA): TGCAGCGTTGGAGGGAGGGCCACAGATGAGCAGTTCTTC. This codes for CSVGGRATDEQFF.

The chain combines TRBV7-2 with TRBJ2-7; weak D call: TRBD1 (5 bases). The CDR3 loop spans 14 amino acids. Deletions cut 1 base from V and 2 bases from J, with 9 bases between. Germline V lookup: CDR1 SGHTA, CDR2 FQGNSA. This CDR3 reads CASSLGGKPYEQYF. The CDR3 DNA follows: TGTGCCAGCAGCTTAGGGGGCAAACCCTACGAGCAGTACTTC.

This chain uses TRBV6-6 with TRBJ1-3, with TRBD1 identical over 9 bases. The ends lost 0 bases at V and 3 bases at J; junction bases unmatched: 3. The germline V gene has CDR1 MNHNY and CDR2 SVGAGI (reference sequence). This CDR3 is 16 amino acids long. The CDR3 region has the DNA TGTGCCAGCAGTTACTCGGGACAGGGTTATGGAAACACCATATATTTT. Protein: CASSYSGQGYGNTIYF.

This clone has just one count. This chain connects TRBV6-5 to TRBJ2-7; TRBD2 matches 7 bases. J gave up 1 base and V 5 bases, and 8 bases lay outside the gene matches. The CDR3 sequence is 15 residues long. Germline V gives CDR1 MNHEY, CDR2 SVGAGI. CDR3 residues: CASSTTSATSYEQYF. The CDR3 DNA follows: TGTGCCAGCAGTACAACTAGCGCAACATCCTACGAGCAGTACTTC.